Each of the 27 T cell receptor beta chains below was sequenced from the same sample in a study of shared clonotypes between healthy human individuals. Measured with immunoSEQ multiplex PCR; TCRdb has only the in-frame clones, and not every one. The repertoire includes approximately 1.5 million clones, 95% to 99% of them detected once, and 0.4% to 0.55% sits in the top ten. Specimen: naive CD4+ T cells sorted from blood. Stated subset: CD45RA+ positively selected. Source of these receptors: a man aged 25-40 years in good health.

This clone was recorded once. The same CDR3 is also encoded by other DNA sequences in this sample. The chain has TRBV5-4 and TRBJ2-5; the match to TRBD1 covers 7 bases. Germline values: CDR1 SGHNT, CDR2 YYREEE (reference sequence). Trimming cost V 0 bases and J 4 bases; bases outside gene matches: 0. This CDR3 contains 13 residues. The CDR3 DNA follows: TGTGCCAGCAGCTTGGACAGGGGAGAGACCCAGTACTTC. Protein product: CASSLDRGETQYF.

CDR3 in DNA: TGTGCCAGCAGCCTCCGGGCTTCAGGGCTCTCACCGAACTATGGCTACACCTTC. Protein product: CASSLRASGLSPNYGYTF. The rearrangement joins TRBV5-6 to TRBJ1-2; maybe TRBD1 (5 bases). Germline values: CDR1 SGHDT, CDR2 YYEEEE. Trimming cost V 4 bases and J 2 bases, with 24 bases left between them. The CDR3 loop spans 18 amino acids.

The chain employs TRBV30 and TRBJ1-1; D call uncertain. CDR3 length: 13 amino acids. CDR1 and CDR2 from the germline V gene are GTSNPN and SVGIG (reference sequence). The ends were cut back, 0 bases at V and 4 bases at J, with 9 bases in the middle. Here the CDR3 DNA reads TGTGCCTGGAGTGTACTGGACGGCACTGAAGCTTTCTTT. This translates into CAWSVLDGTEAFF.

This chain joins TRBV18 and TRBJ2-7; tentatively, D is TRBD1 or TRBD2 (5 bases each). The germline V and J ends were trimmed by 2 bases and 4 bases, with 15 bases remaining between them. Germline CDR1 and CDR2: KGHSH and LQKENI. The CDR3 consists of 15 residues. CDR3 loop: CASSPLPGPNYEQYF. The DNA for the CDR3 is TGTGCCAGCTCACCATTACCGGGACCGAATTACGAGCAGTACTTC.

The chain is built from TRBV7-2 and TRBJ2-7; TRBD1 is a possible D gene (6 bases). Trimming took 4 bases from V and 3 from J, leaving 19 bases between them. CDR3 size: 16 residues. CDR1 and CDR2 from the germline V gene are SGHTA and FQGNSA. The CDR3 here is CASSSYGEQGNYEQYF. CDR3 DNA sequence: TGTGCCAGCAGCTCATACGGGGAACAGGGAAACTACGAGCAGTACTTC.

The gene calls are TRBV6-4 and TRBJ2-1; TRBD2 matches 8 bases. After removal of 3 bases from V and 2 bases from J, the junction contained 3 bases not matched to a gene. This CDR3 is built from 15 residues. Germline V gene lookup returns CDR1 MRHNA and CDR2 SNTAGT. CDR3 loop: CASSEKAGAYNEQFF. The DNA for the CDR3 is TGTGCCAGCAGTGAAAAAGCGGGGGCCTACAATGAGCAGTTCTTC.

The chain joins TRBV7-9 to TRBJ1-2, with D unclear. The V gene's germline CDR1 is SEHNR and CDR2 FQNEAQ (reference sequence). V lost 1 base and J lost 2, with 8 bases in between. This CDR3 contains 14 residues. The CDR3 protein is CASSLGQANYGYTF. In DNA, the CDR3 is TGTGCCAGCAGCTTAGGGCAGGCGAACTATGGCTACACCTTC.

This clone was seen once. V gene TRBV29-1 combines with J gene TRBJ1-2, with TRBD1 matching 7 bases. Germline-derived CDR1 and CDR2 are SQVTM and ANQGSEA. The CDR3 has 12 residues. Trimming cost V 5 bases and J 3 bases; bases outside gene matches: 3. CDR3 in DNA: TGCAGCGTTTTGACAGGGTACTATGGCTACACCTTC. It is translated as CSVLTGYYGYTF.

The table lists this clone with a count of one. The rearrangement uses TRBV18 and TRBJ2-3; no clear D gene. Germline CDR1 and CDR2: KGHSH and LQKENI. V was trimmed by 6 bases and J by 2 bases, leaving 18 bases between them. The CDR3 has 16 residues. CDR3 sequence reads: CASSQLGPLTTDTQYF. The CDR3, as DNA: TGTGCCAGCTCCCAACTTGGACCCTTAACCACAGATACGCAGTATTTT.

The chain couples TRBV5-1 to TRBJ1-1, with D tentatively TRBD1 (6 bases). The V gene lost 2 bases and the J gene lost 0 bases, with 11 bases spanning the gap. The CDR3 has 15 amino acids. Looked up from germline, CDR1 is SGHRS and CDR2 is YFSETQ. The CDR3 sequence: CASSFTGTMNTEAFF. The CDR3 nucleotides are TGCGCCAGCAGCTTCACCGGGACAATGAACACTGAAGCTTTCTTT.

V is TRBV5-1 and J is TRBJ2-3, with a tentative D call TRBD2 (6 bases). CDR1 and CDR2 from the germline V gene are SGHRS and YFSETQ. Between the trimmed V and J ends, which lost 2 bases and 1 base, there was a span of 11 bases. The CDR3 spans 15 residues. CDR3 bases: TGCGCCAGCAGCTTTGATACGGGAGGCACAGATACGCAGTATTTT. Protein product: CASSFDTGGTDTQYF.

This clone occurred once. This chain links TRBV4-3 with TRBJ1-4, with unresolved D. Per germline, CDR1 LGHNA and CDR2 YSLEER. Trimming shortened V by 0 bases and J by 5 bases, and 10 bases separated the two germline ends. This CDR3 has 15 residues. The chain's CDR3 is CASSQDARENEKLFF. In DNA form, the CDR3 reads TGCGCCAGCAGCCAAGATGCCAGAGAGAATGAAAAACTGTTTTTT.

This clone has a single count. The chain couples TRBV20-1 to TRBJ2-1; D is unresolved. V lost 3 bases and J 8 bases, leaving 8 bases between the germline ends. The CDR3 spans 11 residues. Germline assignment: CDR1 DFQATT and CDR2 SNEGSKA (reference sequence). The CDR3 region has the DNA TGCAGTGCTAGTAAGTGGGATGAGCAGTTCTTC. It yields the protein CSASKWDEQFF.

With respect to this clone: Other DNA variants within this sample encode the same CDR3. The CDR3 loop reads CASSSTGSNQPQHF. DNA for the CDR3: TGTGCCAGTAGTTCGACGGGGAGCAATCAGCCCCAGCATTTT. The chain employs TRBV19 and TRBJ1-5; unclear D gene. Germline loops: CDR1 LNHDA, CDR2 SQIVND (reference sequence). Between the trimmed V and J ends, which lost 5 bases and 1 base, there was a span of 9 bases. CDR3 length: 14 residues.

The genes are TRBV4-3 and TRBJ1-2, with 7 nucleotides matching TRBD1. The germline V gene has CDR1 LGHNA and CDR2 YSLEER. The CDR3 loop spans 14 amino acids. J lost 7 bases, V lost 4 bases, and 9 bases had no gene match. DNA of the CDR3: TGCGCCAGCAGCCGACCCGGGACAGCGGGTGGCTACACCTTC. Protein product: CASSRPGTAGGYTF.

The chain is built from TRBV2 and TRBJ1-2, with unresolved D. V was pared by 11 bases and J by 7 bases, with 23 bases between. The CDR3 is made up of 14 amino acids. Germline loops: CDR1 SNHLY, CDR2 FYNNEI. The CDR3 DNA sequence: TGTGCCTGCCTAGCGAGCAGGCGGGGAGGTGGCTACACCTTC. Translation gives CACLASRRGGGYTF.

This chain joins TRBV28 and TRBJ1-2, with D maybe TRBD1 (6 bases). The CDR3 totals 12 residues. The V and J ends lost 5 bases and 10 bases respectively, with 14 bases between them. The V gene's germline CDR1 is MDHEN and CDR2 SYDVKM. CDR3: CASSTGGALYTF. CDR3 DNA sequence: TGTGCCAGCAGTACCGGGGGGGCGCTCTACACCTTC.

The rearrangement joins TRBV28 to TRBJ1-5; D is unclear. Per the germline V gene, CDR1 is MDHEN and CDR2 is SYDVKM. Trimming took 2 bases from V and 0 from J, leaving 8 bases between them. The length of the CDR3 is 15 residues. DNA of the CDR3: TGTGCCAGCAGTTTACACAATTATAGCAATCAGCCCCAGCATTTT. Translated: CASSLHNYSNQPQHF.

The table lists this clone with a count of one. The rearrangement links TRBV19 to TRBJ2-2, with TRBD2 as a possible D gene (5 bases). Germline CDR1 reads LNHDA; CDR2 reads SQIVND (reference sequence). The V gene lost 6 bases and the J gene lost 2 bases, with 10 bases spanning the gap. CDR3 size: 14 residues. CDR3 bases: TGTGCCAGTAGGCCGGACTCTAACACCGGGGAGCTGTTTTTT. Translated, it gives CASRPDSNTGELFF.

The V and J genes are TRBV5-4 and TRBJ2-4; D unclear. Germline V gives CDR1 SGHNT, CDR2 YYREEE (reference sequence). Trimming cost V 4 bases and J 0 bases, with 14 bases left between them. The CDR3 runs to 16 residues. The CDR3 spells CASSSRPLTAKNIQYF. Written as DNA, the CDR3 is TGTGCCAGCAGCAGTAGGCCCCTCACAGCCAAAAACATTCAGTACTTC.

V is TRBV19 and J is TRBJ1-5; possibly TRBD1 for D (5 bases). V was clipped by 5 bases and J by 1 base, with 9 bases between them. Per germline, CDR1 LNHDA and CDR2 SQIVND (reference sequence). The CDR3 is made up of 14 amino acids. CDR3 in amino acids: CASSATVSNQPQHF. The CDR3 coding sequence is TGTGCCAGTAGTGCGACAGTCAGCAATCAGCCCCAGCATTTT.

V and J are TRBV5-1 and TRBJ2-7; 9 nucleotides agree with TRBD2. Germline CDR1 is SGHRS and CDR2 is YFSETQ. This CDR3 has 16 residues. Losses at the gene ends were 4 bases for V and 7 bases for J; bases not matched to a gene: 15. The CDR3: CASSHGASGTSGEQYF. In DNA form, the CDR3 reads TGCGCCAGCAGCCACGGGGCTAGCGGGACCTCGGGGGAGCAGTACTTC.

This chain links TRBV19 with TRBJ1-5; 9 nucleotides agree with TRBD1. Trimming cost V 4 bases and J 7 bases; bases outside gene matches: 2. In germline, CDR1 is LNHDA, CDR2 SQIVND (reference sequence). This CDR3 is 13 amino acids long. CDR3 nucleotide sequence: TGTGCCAGTAGTAGGGACAGGGAACAGCCCCAGCATTTT. Encoded protein: CASSRDREQPQHF.

This chain uses TRBV19 with TRBJ2-1; TRBD2 matches 8 bases. CDR1 is LNHDA and CDR2 is SQIVND in the germline V gene (reference sequence). V shed 0 bases, J shed 7 bases, and the junction held 11 bases outside the gene matches. This CDR3 spans 17 amino acids. CDR3 DNA sequence: TGTGCCAGTAGTATAGATCACAACGGGAGGGCCCGGAATGAGCAGTTCTTC. It yields the protein CASSIDHNGRARNEQFF.

This chain connects TRBV4-1 to TRBJ2-2; a possible D gene is TRBD2 (5 bases). The CDR3 has 15 amino acids. Trimming removed 4 bases at V and 4 bases at J, with 13 bases between. From germline, CDR1 is MGHRA and CDR2 YSYEKL. In nucleotides, the CDR3 is TGCGCCAGCAGCCTAGAGGGATACACCACCGGGGAGCTGTTTTTT. Residues: CASSLEGYTTGELFF.

The gene calls are TRBV9 and TRBJ2-3, with 7 nucleotides matching TRBD2. This CDR3 spans 16 amino acids. V was clipped by 0 bases and J by 2 bases; unmatched bases: 6. Germline V gene data show CDR1 as SGDLS and CDR2 as YYNGEE. As DNA, the CDR3 is TGTGCCAGCAGCGTAGTAATAGCGGGCGACACAGATACGCAGTATTTT. Amino acid sequence: CASSVVIAGDTDTQYF.

This sequence joins TRBV7-2 and TRBJ2-3; TRBD1 aligns across 12 bases. Germline V lookup: CDR1 SGHTA, CDR2 FQGNSA. V trimming: 1 base; J trimming: 11 bases; junction bases outside the gene matches: 10. The CDR3 covers 16 residues. CDR3 in DNA: TGTGCCAGCAGCTTAGTGGGTCGGGACAGGGGGCGAGGGCAGTATTTT. As protein: CASSLVGRDRGRGQYF.